Following are 22 T cell receptor beta chains from one sample sequenced in a study of PD-1 blockade in classical Hodgkin lymphoma. Patients all relapsed after autologous stem cell transplantation, and there was variation in brentuximab vedotin exposure. This table comes from immunoSEQ multiplex PCR, and its TCRdb copy is limited to in-frame clones, with some not included. Among roughly 41,000 clones listed, about 86% were seen once. Specimen: peripheral blood mononuclear cells (PBMCs), collected before the second cycle of nivolumab. These receptors originate from a human donor with classical Hodgkin lymphoma.

This chain links TRBV19 with TRBJ1-2; TRBD1 matches 10 bases. The CDR3 spans 13 residues. Germline lookup yields CDR1 LNHDA and CDR2 SQIVND (reference sequence). V lost 5 bases and J lost 6; bases outside the gene matches: 3. CDR3 nucleotides: TGTGCCAGTAGTTTGACAGGGGGCGATGGCTACACCTTC. This gives the protein CASSLTGGDGYTF.

The rearrangement links TRBV28 to TRBJ1-2; D not certain. This CDR3 region has 13 residues. Germline V gene sequence: CDR1 MDHEN, CDR2 SYDVKM. The V end lost 6 bases, the J end lost 8 bases, and 16 bases lay between the germline ends. CDR3 bases: TGTGCCAGCAGCCAAACTGCCGCTCGGGGCTACACCTTC. It codes for CASSQTAARGYTF.

The chain is built from TRBV10-1 and TRBJ2-1, with TRBD2 matching 7 bases. The germline gives CDR1 WNHNN, CDR2 SYGVQD (reference sequence). There are 16 residues in the CDR3. V dropped 6 bases and J dropped 1; count of bases not matched to a gene: 9. CDR3 residues: CASSLIAGSSYNEQFF. The CDR3 coding sequence is TGCGCCAGCAGCCTAATAGCGGGTTCATCCTACAATGAGCAGTTCTTC.

The chain is built from TRBV10-2 and TRBJ2-3; D might be TRBD2 (6 bases). Trimming pared 6 bases from V and 8 bases from J, leaving 15 bases between. This CDR3 has 13 residues. Germline V gene data show CDR1 as WSHSY and CDR2 as SAAADI. CDR3 sequence (DNA): TGCGCCAGCAGCTGGGACTCGCAGGGTACGCAGTATTTT. Translating gives CASSWDSQGTQYF.

The genes are TRBV5-5 and TRBJ2-3, with D perhaps matching TRBD2 (6 bases). Germline values: CDR1 SGHKS, CDR2 YYEKEE (reference sequence). The CDR3 spans 15 residues. The germline V and J ends were trimmed by 4 bases and 5 bases, with 17 bases remaining between them. The CDR3: CASSPPWGDQDTQYF. The DNA for the CDR3 is TGTGCCAGCAGCCCACCCTGGGGGGATCAAGATACGCAGTATTTT.

The chain recombines TRBV9 with TRBJ2-1; TRBD2 is a possible D gene (7 bases). V was clipped by 0 bases and J by 8 bases, with 15 bases between them. The CDR3 length is 15 residues. Germline CDR1 is SGDLS and CDR2 is YYNGEE. The CDR3 sequence: CASSVEGGGPYEQFF. CDR3 DNA: TGTGCCAGCAGCGTAGAAGGGGGAGGGCCTTATGAGCAGTTCTTC.

The CDR3 nucleotides are TGCGCCAGCAGCTTATATCCAGATACGCAGTATTTT. Amino acid sequence: CASSLYPDTQYF. This chain uses TRBV5-1 with TRBJ2-3; D is undetermined. V was cut by 2 bases and J by 4 bases, with 5 bases left in between. The CDR3 is made up of 12 amino acids. Looked up from germline, CDR1 is SGHRS and CDR2 is YFSETQ.

V is TRBV28 and J is TRBJ2-3; TRBD2 is a possible D gene (6 bases). Germline CDR1 MDHEN, CDR2 SYDVKM. V was shortened by 3 bases and J by 12 bases, with 13 bases between the two germline ends. This CDR3 comprises 12 residues. CDR3 protein: CASSFMGLTQYF. CDR3 in DNA: TGTGCCAGCAGTTTTATGGGACTTACACAGTATTTT.

The genes are TRBV29-1 and TRBJ2-3, with 8 nucleotides matching TRBD2. V lost 3 bases, J lost 3 bases, and 2 bases stayed unmatched. This CDR3 has 13 residues. Germline lookup yields CDR1 SQVTM and CDR2 ANQGSEA. The CDR3 DNA sequence: TGCAGCGTTGATACGGGGGGGACAGATACGCAGTATTTT. Protein product: CSVDTGGTDTQYF.

The J gene is TRBJ1-2, the V gene TRBV27; D is unresolved. The ends were cut back, 5 bases at V and 8 bases at J, with 9 bases in the middle. Germline V CDR1 and CDR2: MNHEY, SMNVEV (reference sequence). The CDR3 totals 11 residues. The CDR3 DNA reads TGTGCCAGCAGTGAAGGGCTCGGCTACACCTTC. This gives the protein CASSEGLGYTF.

V usage is TRBV27 and J usage is TRBJ2-7, with D uncertain. V dropped 3 bases and J dropped 2 bases, with 8 bases sitting between them. Germline V CDR1 and CDR2: MNHEY, SMNVEV (reference sequence). CDR3 length: 13 residues. The CDR3: CASSFLSPYEQYF. The DNA of the CDR3 is TGTGCCAGCAGTTTTCTATCCCCCTACGAGCAGTACTTC.

V is TRBV9 and J is TRBJ2-7; TRBD2 matches 9 bases. After removal of 4 bases from V and 7 bases from J, the junction contained 9 bases not matched to a gene. The CDR3 has 14 amino acids. From germline, CDR1 is SGDLS and CDR2 YYNGEE. This chain's CDR3 is CASSPSGLAWEQYF. CDR3 bases: TGTGCCAGCAGCCCCAGCGGACTAGCGTGGGAGCAGTACTTC.

This chain uses TRBV15 with TRBJ2-6; 8 bases agree with TRBD1. The CDR3 is 17 residues long. The V segment lost 7 bases and the J segment 0 bases; nucleotides outside the gene matches: 8. Germline values: CDR1 LNHNV, CDR2 YYDKDF (reference sequence). The CDR3 DNA sequence: TGTGCCACCAAGGACGTGACAGGGGTCTCTGGGGCCAACGTCCTGACTTTC. This translates into CATKDVTGVSGANVLTF.

This clone was counted between two and nine times. This sequence joins TRBV27 and TRBJ1-5, with D perhaps matching TRBD1 (5 bases). The V and J ends lost 6 bases and 2 bases respectively, with 14 bases between them. CDR3 size: 15 residues. Germline V lookup: CDR1 MNHEY, CDR2 SMNVEV (reference sequence). In DNA form, the CDR3 reads TGTGCCAGCAGGCCCCGGGGGTCACGCAATCAGCCCCAGCATTTT. Amino acid sequence: CASRPRGSRNQPQHF.

The chain is built from TRBV5-1 and TRBJ1-1; maybe TRBD1 (6 bases). CDR3 length equals 14 residues. The germline gives CDR1 SGHRS, CDR2 YFSETQ. V was cut by 1 base and J by 4 bases, with 11 bases left in between. The CDR3 sequence is CASSLNRASTEAFF. The CDR3 nucleotides are TGCGCCAGCAGCTTGAACAGGGCTAGCACTGAAGCTTTCTTT. Full variable domain (rest looked up from reference TRBV5-1 and TRBJ1-1): KAGVTQTPRYLIKTRGQQVTLSCSPISGHRSVSWYQQTPGQGLQFLFEYFSETQRNKGNFPGRFSGRQFSNSRSEMNVSTLELGDSALYLCASSLNRASTEAFFGQGTRLTVV.

The CDR3 is CASSSSGRHEQYF. The CDR3 coding sequence is TGTGCCAGCAGTTCTAGCGGGAGACACGAGCAGTACTTC. The genes are TRBV28 and TRBJ2-7, with 10 bases fitting TRBD2. The CDR3 runs to 13 residues. V was clipped by 4 bases and J by 5 bases; unmatched bases: 2. From germline, CDR1 is MDHEN and CDR2 SYDVKM.

The genes are TRBV4-2 and TRBJ1-4, with TRBD1 identical over 7 bases. This CDR3 has 19 amino acids. Germline CDR1 reads LGHNA; CDR2 reads YNFKEQ. V dropped 0 bases and J dropped 6; count of bases not matched to a gene: 16. This CDR3 is CASSQDPSPPGQLDEKLFF. CDR3 bases: TGTGCCAGCAGCCAAGATCCCTCCCCCCCGGGACAGTTAGATGAAAAACTGTTTTTT.

This chain uses TRBV19 with TRBJ2-3; TRBD1 aligns across 7 bases. The CDR3 loop spans 17 amino acids. V dropped 6 bases and J dropped 0; count of bases not matched to a gene: 12. Germline V gives CDR1 LNHDA, CDR2 SQIVND (reference sequence). CDR3 bases: TGTGCCAGTAGAAGAACACCCGGACAGGCAAGCACAGATACGCAGTATTTT. This codes for CASRRTPGQASTDTQYF.

The chain is built from TRBV30 and TRBJ2-7; D could derive from TRBD1 or TRBD2 (5 bases each). V was clipped by 3 bases and J by 3 bases, with 9 bases between them. The CDR3 is 12 residues long. Germline V gene lookup returns CDR1 GTSNPN and CDR2 SVGIG (reference sequence). CDR3 amino acids: CAWREGLYEQYF. CDR3 nucleotides: TGTGCCTGGAGAGAGGGGCTCTACGAGCAGTACTTC.

In regard to this clone: At one end the junction does not follow the germline gene, possibly because of a read error. The CDR3 DNA is TGTGCTAGCAGCTTAGGGACTCAAGAGACCCAGTACTTC. This encodes CASSLGTQETQYF. The V gene is TRBV7-7, the J gene TRBJ2-5; TRBD2 might be the D (6 bases). The germline gives CDR1 SSHAT, CDR2 FNYEAQ (reference sequence). The CDR3 runs to 13 residues.

This chain links TRBV5-1 with TRBJ2-2, with 7 bases lining up with TRBD2. CDR3 length: 16 amino acids. Unmatched junction bases numbered 10, after V lost 4 bases and J lost 4 bases. The germline V gene has CDR1 SGHRS and CDR2 YFSETQ. CDR3 residues: CASSPLGTTTTGELFF. The CDR3 bases are TGCGCCAGCAGCCCCCTCGGGACTACTACCACCGGGGAGCTGTTTTTT.

The rearrangement uses TRBV19 and TRBJ1-3; tentative D call: TRBD1 (6 bases). This CDR3 spans 17 amino acids. The germline V and J ends were trimmed by 9 bases and 1 base, with 22 bases remaining between them. Germline V lookup: CDR1 LNHDA, CDR2 SQIVND (reference sequence). CDR3 in amino acids: CASRGRDFFFSGNTIYF. The CDR3 region has the DNA TGTGCCAGCAGGGGACGGGACTTTTTCTTTTCTGGAAACACCATATATTTT.